This is a list of T cell receptor beta chains from one sample in a study of blood T cell repertoires in COVID-19. Measured with immunoSEQ multiplex PCR; TCRdb has only the in-frame clones, and not every one. The sample comprises roughly 50,000 clones, roughly 85% of which are singletons, and about 3.3% rests with the top ten. Sequencing was carried out using peripheral blood. Every receptor here comes from a man between 60 and 75 years old with acute or convalescent COVID-19. Both conserved end residues are part of each CDR3. Each record gives: clone size, D gene, V gene, J gene, CDR3 protein, CDR3 DNA. D genes are given only for firm matches. Expanded clones get a size class; other rows say once, few or many, or leave the size out.

>.|.|TRBV27|TRBJ2-1
CASSLLSSYNEQFF
TGTGCCAGCAGTTTACTAAGCTCCTACAATGAGCAGTTCTTC
>.|.|TRBV13|TRBJ2-7
CASSYLITGPYEQYF
TGTGCCAGCAGCTACTTAATTACAGGTCCCTACGAGCAGTACTTC
>.|.|TRBV10-3|TRBJ1-2
CAISDQIRGPGARGYTF
TGTGCCATCAGTGATCAGATTCGGGGTCCAGGGGCACGGGGCTACACCTTC
>.|.|TRBV6-1|TRBJ1-5
CASSEGVGGQPQHF
TGTGCCAGCAGTGAAGGGGTCGGAGGGCAGCCCCAGCATTTT
>.|TRBD1|TRBV5-1|TRBJ2-7
CASKIQGAIGEQYF
TGCGCCAGCAAAATACAGGGGGCGATCGGAGAGCAGTACTTC
>.|.|TRBV28|TRBJ2-7
CASSTAERLSYEQYF
TGTGCCAGCAGTACTGCGGAACGCCTCTCCTACGAGCAGTACTTC
>.|.|TRBV10-3|TRBJ1-2
CAIRRDRLGNGYTF
TGTGCCATCAGGCGAGACAGGTTAGGGAATGGCTACACCTTC
>.|.|TRBV5-4|TRBJ2-1
CASRTDSYNEQFF
TGTGCCAGCAGGACGGACAGCTACAATGAGCAGTTCTTC
>.|.|TRBV7-9|TRBJ1-1
CASSPLQAATEAFF
TGTGCCAGCAGCCCCTTACAGGCGGCCACTGAAGCTTTCTTT
>.|.|TRBV20-1|TRBJ1-2
CSARQALFYTF
TGCAGTGCTAGGCAAGCGCTTTTCTACACCTTC
>.|.|TRBV3-1/TRBV3-2|TRBJ1-6
CASSPSPFEVGSPLHF
TGTGCCAGCAGCCCTTCCCCGTTCGAGGTCGGTTCACCCCTCCACTTT
>few|.|TRBV4-2|TRBJ2-5
CASSQVGAAGETQYF
TGTGCCAGCAGCCAAGTAGGGGCTGCGGGGGAGACCCAGTACTTC
>.|.|TRBV12-3/TRBV12-4|TRBJ2-1
CASSPSLANEQFF
TGTGCCAGCAGCCCCAGTTTGGCCAATGAGCAGTTCTTC
>.|.|TRBV6-2/TRBV6-3|TRBJ1-2
CASSYSRGTFYGYTF
TGTGCCAGCAGTTACTCCAGGGGAACCTTCTATGGCTACACCTTC
>.|.|TRBV7-2|TRBJ1-1
CASSPRQVNTEAFF
TGTGCCAGCAGCCCACGACAGGTGAACACTGAAGCTTTCTTT
>.|TRBD2|TRBV5-4|TRBJ2-1
CASSFPGLVNEQFF
TGTGCCAGCAGCTTCCCGGGACTAGTCAATGAGCAGTTCTTC
>.|TRBD1|TRBV3-1/TRBV3-2|TRBJ1-1
CASSQQPGQSEAFF
TGTGCCAGCAGCCAACAACCGGGACAGAGTGAAGCTTTCTTT
>few|TRBD1|TRBV15|TRBJ1-2
CATSKERFLAGGLENYGYTF
TGTGCCACCAGCAAGGAAAGATTCTTGGCAGGGGGTCTGGAAAACTATGGCTACACCTTC
>.|.|TRBV28|TRBJ1-2
CASSGGAGYTF
TGTGCCAGCAGTGGGGGGGCTGGCTACACCTTC
>.|.|TRBV6-6|TRBJ1-5
CASSYEGFQPQHF
TGTGCCAGCAGTTACGAGGGCTTTCAGCCCCAGCATTTT
>.|.|TRBV27|TRBJ2-3
CASSTAGVLDTQYF
TGTGCCAGCAGTACAGCAGGGGTTTTAGATACGCAGTATTTT
>.|.|TRBV19|TRBJ1-5
CANPPGDQPQHF
TGTGCCAACCCCCCCGGGGATCAGCCCCAGCATTTT
>.|.|TRBV6-2/TRBV6-3|TRBJ2-2
CASSYSRKTGELFF
TGTGCCAGCAGTTACTCGAGGAAAACCGGGGAGCTGTTTTTT
>.|TRBD1|TRBV6-1|TRBJ1-2
CASSDLAGGGYTF
TGTGCCAGCAGTGACCTGGCAGGGGGCGGCTACACCTTC
>.|.|TRBV7-9|TRBJ2-7
CASSLNDRRSSYEQYF
TGTGCCAGCAGCTTAAATGACAGGAGGAGCTCCTACGAGCAGTACTTC
>.|.|TRBV27|TRBJ1-2
CASRSLSTDPNYGYTF
TGTGCCAGCAGATCTCTAAGTACAGACCCAAACTATGGCTACACCTTC
>once|TRBD1|TRBV18|TRBJ1-4
CASSPQGADEKLFF
TGTGCCAGCTCACCACAGGGGGCGGATGAAAAACTGTTTTTT
>few|TRBD1|TRBV11-3|TRBJ2-7
CASSYGTEDEQYF
TGTGCCAGCAGCTACGGGACAGAAGACGAGCAGTACTTC
>.|TRBD2|TRBV7-2|TRBJ2-1
CASSPISGSSYNEQFF
TGTGCCAGCAGCCCCATAAGCGGGAGTTCCTACAATGAGCAGTTCTTC
>few|TRBD1|TRBV9|TRBJ1-4
CASSRTGGEKLFF
TGTGCCAGCAGCAGGACAGGGGGAGAAAAACTGTTTTTT
>.|.|TRBV5-4|TRBJ1-1
CASSFKGGDTEAFF
TGTGCCAGCAGCTTCAAGGGAGGTGACACTGAAGCTTTCTTT
>.|TRBD2|TRBV7-3|TRBJ2-2
CASSLYLAGGRGTGELFF
TGTGCCAGCAGCTTATACCTAGCGGGAGGCCGGGGCACCGGGGAGCTGTTTTTT
>few|TRBD2|TRBV7-9|TRBJ2-7
CASSILAGGEQYF
TGTGCCAGCAGCATTCTAGCGGGAGGAGAGCAGTACTTC
>few|.|TRBV6-6|TRBJ1-4
CASSPLEKLFF
TGTGCCAGCAGCCCCCTGGAAAAACTGTTTTTT
>.|TRBD1|TRBV5-1|TRBJ2-7
CASSSLQGAGYEQYF
TGCGCCAGCAGCTCGTTACAGGGGGCCGGTTACGAGCAGTACTTC
>few|.|TRBV28|TRBJ1-1
CASSHQRENTEAFF
TGTGCCAGCAGCCACCAGAGGGAGAACACTGAAGCTTTCTTT
>.|.|TRBV28|TRBJ2-7
CASSTRRYEQYF
TGTGCCAGCAGTACCCGGAGGTACGAGCAGTACTTC
>.|TRBD1|TRBV15|TRBJ1-4
CATSSPGTGGALNEKLFF
TGTGCCACCAGCAGCCCCGGAACAGGGGGTGCCCTTAATGAAAAACTGTTTTTT
>.|TRBD2|TRBV7-8|TRBJ2-5
CASSPGTLAGVGRTSGLQETQYF
TGTGCCAGCAGCCCTGGTACCCTAGCAGGAGTTGGGAGGACTAGCGGGCTCCAAGAGACCCAGTACTTC
>once|.|TRBV4-1|TRBJ1-2
CASSLLGYGYTF
TGCGCCAGCAGCCTACTTGGCTATGGCTACACCTTC
>.|TRBD1|TRBV4-1|TRBJ1-6
CASSPFGTGRDSPLHF
TGCGCCAGCAGCCCCTTTGGGACAGGGCGGGATTCACCCCTCCACTTT
>.|TRBD1|TRBV18|TRBJ1-5
CASSPGTGDRNQPQHF
TGTGCCAGCTCACCTGGGACAGGGGATCGCAATCAGCCCCAGCATTTT
>.|.|TRBV30|TRBJ1-1
CAWSPTQDSPLYTEAFF
TGTGCCTGGAGTCCAACACAGGACAGCCCCCTGTACACTGAAGCTTTCTTT
>.|TRBD1|TRBV18|TRBJ2-5
CASSAGGPQETQYF
TGTGCCAGCTCCGCAGGGGGCCCTCAAGAGACCCAGTACTTC
>.|.|TRBV28|TRBJ2-5
CASSRVGGDGETQYF
TGTGCCAGCAGCCGGGTCGGCGGAGACGGAGAGACCCAGTACTTC
>.|.|TRBV7-8|TRBJ2-7
CASTYLGSRYEQYF
TGTGCCAGCACCTACCTGGGCAGCCGGTACGAGCAGTACTTC
>.|.|TRBV12-3/TRBV12-4|TRBJ1-2
CASSSIVYGYTF
TGTGCCAGCAGTTCTATCGTCTATGGCTACACCTTC
>.|.|TRBV7-2|TRBJ1-5
CASSLAQGRQPQHF
TGTGCCAGCAGCTTAGCCCAGGGAAGGCAGCCCCAGCATTTT
>.|.|TRBV5-8|TRBJ1-5
CASSGEGYSNQPQHF
TGTGCCAGCAGCGGGGAGGGATATAGCAATCAGCCCCAGCATTTT